These T cell receptor beta chains were read from a single sample in a study of cytotoxic CD8 clonotypes in ibrutinib-treated CLL. Some clones are missing from TCRdb's copy, which holds only in-frame ones; the method was immunoSEQ multiplex PCR. The sample has roughly 200,000 clones; over 60% are singletons. The material sequenced was PBMCs, taken after 24 months of ibrutinib treatment. These receptors all stem from a human donor with chronic lymphocytic leukemia. CDR3s include the opening cysteine and the closing phenylalanine or tryptophan. D genes are given only for firm matches. Rows may omit the clone size; those that give it use once, few, many or a size class.

>-|TRBJ2-7|TRBV9|TRBD2
TGTGCCAGCAGCGTTGGGCTAGCGGGAGCATTGGAGCAGTACTTC
CASSVGLAGALEQYF
>few|TRBJ1-5|TRBV2|-
TGTGCCAGCAGTGCAGGGGCGGGTCAGCCCCAGCATTTT
CASSAGAGQPQHF
>-|TRBJ2-7|TRBV2|-
TGTGCCAGCATGACGACGGCTACCTACGAGCAGTACTTC
CASMTTATYEQYF
>once|TRBJ2-5|TRBV4-1|TRBD2
TGCGCCAGCAGCCGTCGACTAGCGGAAGAGACCCAGTACTTC
CASSRRLAEETQYF
>few|TRBJ1-2|TRBV25-1|-
TGTGCCAGCAGTGAATATATTGGGCTGAGTGGCTACACCTTC
CASSEYIGLSGYTF
>-|TRBJ1-1|TRBV5-4|-
TGTGCCAGCAGCTGGGGTGGGGCGAACACTGAAGCTTTCTTT
CASSWGGANTEAFF
>-|TRBJ2-3|TRBV30|-
TGTGCCTGGAGTCCTCCGACGGGGTTCTCTTCCCCTAGCACAGATACGCAGTATTTT
CAWSPPTGFSSPSTDTQYF
>-|TRBJ2-1|TRBV7-6|TRBD2
TGTGCCAGCAGCGCGACTAGCGGGAACGCGTTCTTC
CASSATSGNAFF
>-|TRBJ2-7|TRBV5-6|-
TGTGCCAGCAGCTACTTCGGGACATCGTTTACCCCGAGCTCCTACGAGCAGTACTTC
CASSYFGTSFTPSSYEQYF
>-|TRBJ2-5|TRBV5-6|-
TGTGCCAGCAGCGAAGTGACACACAGGTACCAAGAGACCCAGTACTTC
CASSEVTHRYQETQYF
>few|TRBJ1-5|TRBV27|-
TGTGCCAGCAGTCCCCATAGCAATCAGCCCCAGCATTTT
CASSPHSNQPQHF
>-|TRBJ2-2|TRBV6-5|-
TGTGCCAGCAGTTATTCCGGCCCTGAGGCCGGGGAGCTGTTTTTT
CASSYSGPEAGELFF
>-|TRBJ2-5|TRBV4-2|-
TGTGCCAGCAGCACCACCCCCGGCGAGACCCAGTACTTC
CASSTTPGETQYF
>-|TRBJ1-2|TRBV6-6|-
TGTGCCAGCAGTACCCGGGGCGGCGCTAACTATGGCTACACCTTC
CASSTRGGANYGYTF
>-|TRBJ2-1|TRBV29-1|-
TGCAGCGTTCGTCGGTCCTCCTACAATGAGCAGTTCTTC
CSVRRSSYNEQFF
>few|TRBJ1-2|TRBV18|-
TGTGCCAGCTCACCCAGAAGTGGTGGCTACACCTTC
CASSPRSGGYTF
>-|TRBJ2-1|TRBV11-1|TRBD2
TGTGCCAGCACCCCGCGGGAGGGTTCCTACAATGAGCAGTTCTTC
CASTPREGSYNEQFF
>few|TRBJ2-2|TRBV11-2|-
TGTGCCAGCAGACCAACTAGCTGGGCCGGGGAGCTGTTTTTT
CASRPTSWAGELFF
>-|TRBJ2-2|TRBV6-5|TRBD2
TGTGCCAGCAGTTACTCTAGCGGGAGTGACACCGGGGAGCTGTTTTTT
CASSYSSGSDTGELFF
>-|TRBJ1-4|TRBV6-5|-
TGTGCCAGCAGTTACCCGACTGCAACTAATGAAAAACTGTTTTTT
CASSYPTATNEKLFF
>-|TRBJ1-5|TRBV7-8|-
TGTGCCAGCAGCTTAGGATCGGCGCAGCCCCAGCATTTT
CASSLGSAQPQHF
>once|TRBJ2-1|TRBV11-3|TRBD1
TGTGCCAGCAGCCCCAGGGGGAGCTCCTACAATGAGCAGTTCTTC
CASSPRGSSYNEQFF
>once|TRBJ1-2|TRBV5-6|-
TGTGCCAGCAGCTCGTCGTCCTATGGCTACACCTTC
CASSSSSYGYTF
>few|TRBJ1-3|TRBV7-9|TRBD1
TGTGCCAGCAGCTCCGGACAGGGTGCCTACACCATATATTTT
CASSSGQGAYTIYF
>-|TRBJ2-7|TRBV4-1|-
TGCGCCAGCAGCCCCGTTTTAAGGGAGTACGAGCAGTACTTC
CASSPVLREYEQYF
>-|TRBJ2-7|TRBV30|TRBD2
TGTGCCTGGGGGGGACTAGGATACTACGAGCAGTACTTC
CAWGGLGYYEQYF
>-|TRBJ1-1|TRBV19|-
TGTGCCAGTACGTGGGGCCGCCTGAACACTGAAGCTTTCTTT
CASTWGRLNTEAFF
>-|TRBJ1-6|TRBV28|-
TGTGCCAGCAGTTTCGTTGGGGATAGAAATTCACCCCTCCACTTT
CASSFVGDRNSPLHF
>few|TRBJ1-2|TRBV27|-
TGTGCCAGCAGTTTACCTGACAGTAGGGGCTACACCTTC
CASSLPDSRGYTF
>few|TRBJ2-1|TRBV6-1|-
TGTGCCAGCAGTGAAATGGGCGACTCCTACAATGAGCAGTTCTTC
CASSEMGDSYNEQFF
>-|TRBJ2-2|TRBV19|-
TGTGCCAGTCCTTCCGGGGAGCTGTTTTTT
CASPSGELFF
>-|TRBJ2-3|TRBV19|-
TGTGCCAGTAGTATGGCCGGGACCCTCACAGATACGCAGTATTTT
CASSMAGTLTDTQYF
>-|TRBJ2-3|TRBV28|TRBD1
TGTGCCAGCTCTCCTCCAGGGGGCTGGGATACGCAGTATTTT
CASSPPGGWDTQYF
>-|TRBJ2-5|TRBV18|-
TGTGCCAGCTCGGCAGGGTTAGAGACCCAGTACTTC
CASSAGLETQYF
>-|TRBJ1-1|TRBV29-1|-
TGCAGCGTTGCCCCTTCGGGGCTTCTGACTGAAGCTTTCTTT
CSVAPSGLLTEAFF
>-|TRBJ2-7|TRBV7-9|-
TGTGCCAGCAGTTCGACAGATTACGAGCAGTACTTC
CASSSTDYEQYF
>-|TRBJ1-1|TRBV19|-
TGTGCCAGTAGTGGGACCTTAGTGCGGACTGAAGCTTTCTTT
CASSGTLVRTEAFF
>-|TRBJ2-1|TRBV2|-
TGTGCCGGAGGGAGTGGTAGGAAGGCCTACAATGAGCAGTTCTTC
CAGGSGRKAYNEQFF
>-|TRBJ2-3|TRBV30|-
TGTGCCTGGACCATGGGGGGAGCGAGCACAGATACGCAGTATTTT
CAWTMGGASTDTQYF
>-|TRBJ2-3|TRBV10-3|-
TGTGCCATCAGTGAGGCGGGAAATACGCAGTATTTT
CAISEAGNTQYF
>few|TRBJ1-1|TRBV6-5|-
TGTGCCAGCAGTTACCGCCGGGGGAACCCTGAAGCTTTCTTT
CASSYRRGNPEAFF
>-|TRBJ2-5|TRBV6-5|-
TGTGCCAGCAGTTACTCAGGGGGAGAGACCCAGTACTTC
CASSYSGGETQYF
>few|TRBJ1-5|TRBV6-1|-
TGTGCCAGCAGAGCCAGGGAGATAGCAAATCAGCCCCAGCATTTT
CASRAREIANQPQHF
>-|TRBJ2-2|TRBV6-5|TRBD2
TGTGCCAGCAGTTACTCGCTCGGGAGGGCCACCGGGGAGCTGTTTTTT
CASSYSLGRATGELFF
>-|TRBJ2-1|TRBV7-8|-
TGTGCCAGCAGCTTAGCGCGTCGGCTAGCGAACTCCTACAATGAGCAGTTCTTC
CASSLARRLANSYNEQFF
>-|TRBJ2-7|TRBV6-5|-
TGTGCCAGCAGTACCCCGGACCCTTTCTACGAGCAGTACTTC
CASSTPDPFYEQYF
>-|TRBJ2-2|TRBV9|TRBD2
TGTGCCAGCAGCGCACAAGGACTAGCGGGAAGCAGGGAGCTGTTTTTT
CASSAQGLAGSRELFF
>-|TRBJ2-1|TRBV28|-
TGTGCCAGCTACCAGGGTCGTCAGTTCTTC
CASYQGRQFF
>-|TRBJ2-7|TRBV14|-
TGTGCCAGCAGCCATGAAAGACAGGAACCATTCTACGAGCAGTACTTC
CASSHERQEPFYEQYF
>-|TRBJ1-5|TRBV6-5|TRBD1
TGTGCCAGCAGTTCAACAGGGGGCTGGAATCAGCCCCAGCATTTT
CASSSTGGWNQPQHF
>-|TRBJ2-7|TRBV4-2|TRBD2
TGTGCCAGCAGCCGGTACCTAGCGGGACTGTACGAGCAGTACTTC
CASSRYLAGLYEQYF
>-|TRBJ2-5|TRBV5-1|-
TGCGCCAGCAGCGGGCAGGGGTCGGAAGAGACCCAGTACTTC
CASSGQGSEETQYF